What follows is one TCR beta chain and its context. Libraries were prepared by immunoSEQ multiplex PCR; TCRdb keeps only in-frame clonotypes and omits some of them. The data contain roughly 140,000 clones, 94% of them singletons. The data are from a study of T cell responses to AZD1222 COVID-19 vaccine. V shed 2 bases, J shed 8 bases, and the junction held 5 bases outside the gene matches. The CDR3 extends over 15 amino acids. Germline V gene lookup returns CDR1 MNHEY and CDR2 SVGAGI. V and J are TRBV6-5 and TRBJ1-4, with TRBD1 matching 10 bases. This TCR derives from an adult in good health. This sample comprised peripheral blood, obtained on day 0 of AZD1222 vaccination. CDR3 in amino acids: CASSYGDRGEEKLFF. The CDR3 DNA is TGTGCCAGCAGTTACGGGGACAGGGGAGAAGAAAAACTGTTTTTT.